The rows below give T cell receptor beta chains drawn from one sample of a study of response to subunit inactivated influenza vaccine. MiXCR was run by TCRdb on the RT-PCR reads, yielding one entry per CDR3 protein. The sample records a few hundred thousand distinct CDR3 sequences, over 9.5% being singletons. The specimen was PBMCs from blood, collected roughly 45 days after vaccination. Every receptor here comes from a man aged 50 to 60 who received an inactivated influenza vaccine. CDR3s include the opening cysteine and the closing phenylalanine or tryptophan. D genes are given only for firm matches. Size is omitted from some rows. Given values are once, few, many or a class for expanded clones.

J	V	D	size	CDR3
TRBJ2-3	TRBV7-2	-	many	CASSLGDGLDTQYF
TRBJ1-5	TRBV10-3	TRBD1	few	CASRTGDGNQPQHF
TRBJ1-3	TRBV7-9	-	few	CASSQGQTDGNTIYF
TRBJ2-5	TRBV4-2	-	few	CASSQDVETQYF
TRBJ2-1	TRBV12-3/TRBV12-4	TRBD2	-	CASSLRGVYNEQFF
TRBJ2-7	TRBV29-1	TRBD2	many	CSVGLASGAYEQYF
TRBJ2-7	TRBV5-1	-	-	CASSPLDGGTYEQYF
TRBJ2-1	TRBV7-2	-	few	CASSLDAGWGYNEQFF
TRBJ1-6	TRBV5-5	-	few	CASSLARGGNNSPLHF
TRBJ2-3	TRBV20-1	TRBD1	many	CSREGQGAHTQYF
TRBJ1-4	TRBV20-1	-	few	CSANRVTNEKLFF